This TCR beta chain was identified in a study of blood T cells in healthy people across ages. The length of the CDR3 is 16 residues. V was clipped by 0 bases and J by 4 bases, with 12 bases between them. Germline V lookup: CDR1 MGHRA, CDR2 YSYEKL. The authors ran a second PCR of roughly 6 to 11 cycles using a sample-barcoded 5' primer and a J-beta primer mix. Each CDR3 protein is one row after TCRdb ran MiXCR on the 5' RACE reads. Here the sample spans about 1.6 million distinct CDR3 sequences, approximately 32% being singletons. The sample was blood. This TCR was sampled from a woman in her twenties or thirties in good health. V gene TRBV4-1 combines with J gene TRBJ2-2, with D possibly TRBD1 on 5 matching bases. CDR3 region: CASSQEGTRVTGELFF. The CDR3 DNA reads TGCGCCAGCAGCCAAGAGGGTACCAGGGTCACCGGGGAGCTGTTTTTT.